The following is a T cell receptor (beta chain) sequence with its context. The antigen is not known. The sample originates from a study of shared clonotypes between healthy human individuals. Overall study findings and caveats: Rarefaction indicated that sorted-subset sequencing remained incomplete although depth was large.

CD45RO-negative CD8 cells positively selected for CCR7 made up the naive population, which excluded terminally differentiated effector memory CD45RA+ cells. Germline V lookup: CDR1 MGHRA, CDR2 YSYEKL. The CDR3 is made up of 18 amino acids. With 1 base clipped from V and 1 base from J, the junction kept 9 bases outside the gene matches. Sequenced by immunoSEQ multiplex PCR; TCRdb stores in-frame clones only, minus some. The sample has about 680,000 clones; around 92% are singletons. This clonotype originated in a man aged 30-40 years in good health. The chain combines TRBV4-1 with TRBJ2-1, with 8 bases fitting TRBD1. The sequencing sample was made of naive CD8+ T cells sorted from blood. The CDR3 nucleotides are TGCGCCAGCAGCCAAGTAGATCCTGGACAGGGTTCCTACAATGAGCAGTTCTTC. It codes for CASSQVDPGQGSYNEQFF.